The 18 T cell receptor beta chains below all came from one sample that was sequenced in a study of T cell responses to AZD1222 COVID-19 vaccine. The data were produced by immunoSEQ multiplex PCR, yet TCRdb's version contains in-frame clones alone and is incomplete. The sample has around 190,000 clones, approximately 91% seen once. The sample consisted of peripheral blood, taken 28 days after the second AZD1222 dose. The source is an adult who received the AZD1222 COVID-19 vaccine.

The chain combines TRBV19 with TRBJ2-7; 7 bases map to TRBD1. The CDR3 spans 12 residues. CDR1 is LNHDA, CDR2 SQIVND, per germline (reference sequence). After removal of 5 bases from V and 6 bases from J, the junction contained 4 bases not matched to a gene. Written as DNA, the CDR3 is TGTGCCAGTAGTGACAGGGTTGGCGAGCAGTACTTC. Its protein product is CASSDRVGEQYF.

The chain joins TRBV18 to TRBJ1-1; D remains ambiguous. Trimming left V 4 bases short and J 1 base short, with 7 bases between. This CDR3 region has 13 residues. The germline CDR1 and CDR2 sequences are KGHSH and LQKENI. Written as DNA, the CDR3 is TGTGCCAGCTCACTTGGACGGAACACTGAAGCTTTCTTT. Amino acid sequence: CASSLGRNTEAFF.

This clone was seen a single time. This chain links TRBV6-5 with TRBJ2-5, with 8 bases fitting TRBD1. Germline CDR1 MNHEY, CDR2 SVGAGI. The V segment lost 6 bases and the J segment 7 bases; nucleotides outside the gene matches: 10. The CDR3 consists of 14 residues. The CDR3 reads CASSPRLGTGTQYF. The DNA for the CDR3 is TGTGCCAGCAGCCCCCGGTTAGGGACAGGGACCCAGTACTTC.

The chain has TRBV5-4 and TRBJ2-2; D is unresolved. Trimming removed 0 bases from V and 1 base from J, with 10 bases in between. The germline V gene has CDR1 SGHNT and CDR2 YYREEE (reference sequence). This CDR3 region has 16 residues. This CDR3 is CASSLVRPLNTGELFF. The CDR3 DNA reads TGTGCCAGCAGCTTGGTTCGGCCGCTGAACACCGGGGAGCTGTTTTTT.

The chain couples TRBV5-1 to TRBJ2-5; 7 bases are a match to TRBD2. V was clipped by 2 bases and J by 2 bases; unmatched bases: 6. From germline, CDR1 is SGHRS and CDR2 YFSETQ. This CDR3 region has 15 residues. CDR3 loop: CASSFAGASQETQYF. In DNA form, the CDR3 reads TGCGCCAGCAGCTTTGCGGGAGCTTCACAAGAGACCCAGTACTTC.

The chain uses TRBV2 and TRBJ1-5; D not resolved. Deletions cut 2 bases from V and 4 bases from J, with 18 bases between. Germline values: CDR1 SNHLY, CDR2 FYNNEI. CDR3 length equals 17 residues. This CDR3 reads CASSESVGKGFNQPQHF. The CDR3 region has the DNA TGTGCCAGCAGTGAAAGCGTGGGAAAAGGGTTTAATCAGCCCCAGCATTTT.

The genes are TRBV7-9 and TRBJ2-7, with 9 bases that match TRBD2. Germline values: CDR1 SEHNR, CDR2 FQNEAQ (reference sequence). J gave up 6 bases and V 5 bases, and 11 bases lay outside the gene matches. The CDR3 runs to 15 residues. Written as DNA, the CDR3 is TGTGCCAGCAGCCCACCGGGACTAGCTGATCTCGAGCAGTACTTC. Residues: CASSPPGLADLEQYF.

The rearrangement uses TRBV7-2 and TRBJ1-5; a possible D gene is TRBD1 (5 bases). Trimming removed 2 bases from V and 9 bases from J, with 14 bases in between. Germline assignment: CDR1 SGHTA and CDR2 FQGNSA. This CDR3 spans 14 amino acids. CDR3 nucleotides: TGTGCCAGCAGCTTAAAAGTCGTGGGACGGCCCCAGCATTTT. It encodes CASSLKVVGRPQHF. Filled out from reference TRBV7-2 and TRBJ1-5, the complete variable domain reads GAGVSQSPSNKVTEKGKDVELRCDPISGHTALYWYRQSLGQGLEFLIYFQGNSAPDKSGLPSDRFSAERTGGSVSTLTIQRTQQEDSAVYLCASSLKVVGRPQHFGDGTRLSIL.

Written as DNA, the CDR3 is TGCAGCGTCTTACAGGGGGCGAGCTATGGCTACACCTTC. Translated, it gives CSVLQGASYGYTF. The rearrangement uses TRBV29-1 and TRBJ1-2; 9 bases are a match to TRBD1. Unmatched junction bases numbered 6, after V lost 6 bases and J lost 4 bases. The CDR3 has 13 residues. In germline, CDR1 is SQVTM, CDR2 ANQGSEA.

The rearrangement joins TRBV13 to TRBJ2-3, with 8 bases lining up with TRBD2. The CDR3 covers 17 residues. The ends lost 6 bases at V and 3 bases at J; junction bases unmatched: 14. CDR1 is PRHDT, CDR2 FYEKMQ, per germline (reference sequence). The DNA of the CDR3 is TGTGCCAGCAGACCTACCCCCGGGACTAGTGTAACAGATACGCAGTATTTT. Amino acids: CASRPTPGTSVTDTQYF.

J is TRBJ1-1 and V is TRBV29-1; 9 nucleotides agree with TRBD1. The CDR3 loop spans 12 amino acids. Trimming removed 6 bases from V and 4 bases from J; junction bases left unmatched: 3. Germline-derived CDR1 and CDR2 are SQVTM and ANQGSEA. CDR3 DNA: TGCAGCGTGGGACAGGGTAGCACTGAAGCTTTCTTT. This translates into CSVGQGSTEAFF.

This chain uses TRBV6-5 with TRBJ1-6; the D gene is possibly TRBD1 (5 bases). CDR1 and CDR2 from the germline V gene are MNHEY and SVGAGI. The CDR3 covers 13 residues. Deletions cut 7 bases from V and 7 bases from J, with 11 bases between. CDR3 residues: CASIDSPNSPLHF. The DNA of the CDR3 is TGTGCCAGCATCGACAGTCCCAATTCACCCCTCCACTTT.

The table lists this clone with a few counts. The chain couples TRBV19 to TRBJ1-6, with 9 positions matching TRBD1. Unmatched junction bases numbered 6, after V lost 10 bases and J lost 8 bases. The CDR3 covers 13 residues. CDR1 LNHDA and CDR2 SQIVND come from the germline V gene (reference sequence). The CDR3 loop is CATRDRVDSPLHF. The CDR3 DNA follows: TGTGCCACCAGGGACAGGGTCGATTCACCCCTCCACTTT.

The chain has TRBV19 and TRBJ2-7, with D tentatively TRBD2 (5 bases). Trimming cost V 1 base and J 2 bases, with 12 bases left between them. The CDR3 runs to 15 residues. The germline CDR1 and CDR2 sequences are LNHDA and SQIVND (reference sequence). The CDR3 reads CASSIGGPGTYEQYF. The CDR3 bases are TGTGCCAGTAGTATAGGAGGGCCGGGGACCTACGAGCAGTACTTC.

The chain has TRBV7-6 and TRBJ2-1; 9 nucleotides match TRBD2. The V gene's germline CDR1 is SGHVS and CDR2 FNYEAQ. The V segment lost 5 bases and the J segment 3 bases; nucleotides outside the gene matches: 14. The CDR3 has 18 amino acids. The DNA of the CDR3 is TGTGCCAGCAGCCCCACCTTTCCCGGGACTAGCCGCTACAATGAGCAGTTCTTC. This translates into CASSPTFPGTSRYNEQFF. The full variable domain, rest sourced from reference TRBV7-6 and TRBJ2-1, is GAGVSQSPRYKVTKRGQDVALRCDPISGHVSLYWYRQALGQGPEFLTYFNYEAQQDKSGLPNDRFSAERPEGSISTLTIQRTEQRDSAMYRCASSPTFPGTSRYNEQFFGPGTRLTVL.

This rearrangement joins TRBV4-1 to TRBJ2-7; 7 bases are shared with TRBD1. In germline, CDR1 is MGHRA, CDR2 YSYEKL. The CDR3 is 17 residues long. V trimming: 1 base; J trimming: 4 bases; junction bases outside the gene matches: 13. The CDR3 region has the DNA TGCGCCAGCAGCCAAGGCGAAGTGGTAGGGGGCTCGTACGAGCAGTACTTC. It translates to CASSQGEVVGGSYEQYF.

V and J are TRBV18 and TRBJ1-5; D remains ambiguous. This CDR3 has 13 residues. Trimming removed 3 bases at V and 8 bases at J, with 11 bases between. Germline V gene data show CDR1 as KGHSH and CDR2 as LQKENI. In nucleotides, the CDR3 is TGTGCCAGCTCACCCAGGAGAGGAGAGCCCCAGCATTTT. Its protein product is CASSPRRGEPQHF.

The chain is built from TRBV10-3 and TRBJ2-1; either TRBD1 or TRBD2 may fit D (5 bases each). Trimming took off 2 bases at V and 10 bases at J, with 12 bases between the two ends. CDR1 and CDR2 from the germline V gene are ENHRY and SYGVKD. CDR3 length: 13 residues. The CDR3 region is CAISELAWGEQFF. As DNA, the CDR3 is TGTGCCATCAGTGAGCTAGCATGGGGCGAGCAGTTCTTC.